The rows below give T cell receptor beta chains drawn from one sample of a study of blood T cell repertoires in COVID-19. Only in-frame clones appear in the TCRdb table, and some are missing; sequencing was by immunoSEQ multiplex PCR. The data show fewer than 150,000 clones, less than 90% seen once. The sequencing input was PBMCs or T cells enriched from blood (not recorded which). The receptor source for this set is a man aged 25-40 years who had recovered from COVID-19. Both conserved end residues are part of each CDR3. D genes are given only for firm matches. The size field is filled for only some rows; it gives once, few, many or a size class.

13	-	TRBJ1-2	-	TRBV7-9	CASSLGGTYGYTF	TGTGCCAGCAGCTTAGGCGGTACCTATGGCTACACCTTC
14	-	TRBJ1-5	-	TRBV2	CASSHRDSNQPQHF	TGTGCCAGCAGCCACAGGGATAGCAATCAGCCCCAGCATTTT
13	-	TRBJ2-7	-	TRBV2	CASSPTRSNEQYF	TGTGCCAGCAGTCCTACTAGGTCTAACGAGCAGTACTTC
13	-	TRBJ2-4	-	TRBV29-1	CSVLDKAKNIQYF	TGCAGCGTCTTAGACAAAGCCAAAAACATTCAGTACTTC
14	-	TRBJ1-2	-	TRBV29-1	CSATNRDEDYGYTF	TGCAGCGCGACCAACAGGGATGAGGACTATGGCTACACCTTC
15	-	TRBJ1-2	once	TRBV4-1	CASSQDLTGSYGYTF	TGCGCCAGCAGCCAAGACCTTACGGGGAGCTATGGCTACACCTTC
13	-	TRBJ1-1	-	TRBV4-2	CASSLSGETEAFF	TGTGCCAGCAGCCTTTCAGGGGAGACTGAAGCTTTCTTT
13	-	TRBJ2-5	-	TRBV18	CASSPGQQETQYF	TGTGCCAGCTCACCTGGACAGCAAGAGACCCAGTACTTC
13	-	TRBJ2-2	-	TRBV29-1	CSVLKQGTGELFF	TGCAGCGTGTTAAAACAGGGAACCGGGGAGCTGTTTTTT
13	-	TRBJ1-1	once	TRBV18	CASSLTENTEAFF	TGTGCCAGCTCCCTGACAGAGAACACTGAAGCTTTCTTT
16	-	TRBJ2-1	few	TRBV6-4	CASSDAGEGDYNEQFF	TGTGCCAGCAGTGACGCGGGTGAGGGGGATTACAATGAGCAGTTCTTC
16	TRBD2	TRBJ2-3	few	TRBV6-4	CASSDSLAGGPDTQYF	TGTGCCAGCAGTGACTCACTAGCGGGGGGGCCAGATACGCAGTATTTT
15	TRBD2	TRBJ2-3	-	TRBV2	CASRPGTSAADTQYF	TGTGCCAGCAGACCCGGGACTAGCGCTGCAGATACGCAGTATTTT